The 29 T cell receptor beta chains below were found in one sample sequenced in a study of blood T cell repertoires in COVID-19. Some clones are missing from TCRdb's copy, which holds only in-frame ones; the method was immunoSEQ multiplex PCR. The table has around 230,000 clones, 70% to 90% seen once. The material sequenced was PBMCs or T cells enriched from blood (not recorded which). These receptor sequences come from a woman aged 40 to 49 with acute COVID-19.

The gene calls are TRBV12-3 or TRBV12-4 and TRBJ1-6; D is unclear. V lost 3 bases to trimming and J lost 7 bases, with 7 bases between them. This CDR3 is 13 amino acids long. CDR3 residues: CASSFASNSPLHF. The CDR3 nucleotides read TGTGCCAGCAGTTTTGCGTCGAATTCACCCCTCCACTTT.

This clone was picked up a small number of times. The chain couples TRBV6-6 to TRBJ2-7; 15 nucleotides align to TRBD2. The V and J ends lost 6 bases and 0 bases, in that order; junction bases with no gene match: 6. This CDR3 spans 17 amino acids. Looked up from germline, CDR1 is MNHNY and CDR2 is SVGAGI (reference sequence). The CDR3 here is CASSRGLAGGFSYEQYF. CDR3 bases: TGTGCCAGCAGCCGAGGACTAGCGGGGGGGTTCTCCTACGAGCAGTACTTC.

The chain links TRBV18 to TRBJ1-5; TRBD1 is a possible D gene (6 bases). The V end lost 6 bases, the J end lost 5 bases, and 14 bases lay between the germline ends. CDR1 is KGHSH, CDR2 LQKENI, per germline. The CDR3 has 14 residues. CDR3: CASSDTGQDQPQHF. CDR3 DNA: TGTGCCAGCTCGGACACAGGGCAGGATCAGCCCCAGCATTTT.

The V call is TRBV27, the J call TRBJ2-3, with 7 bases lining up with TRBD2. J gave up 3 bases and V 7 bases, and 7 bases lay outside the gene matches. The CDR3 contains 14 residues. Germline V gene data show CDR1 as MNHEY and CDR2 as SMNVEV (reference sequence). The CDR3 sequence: CASTASGATDTQYF. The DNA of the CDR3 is TGTGCCAGCACGGCCAGCGGGGCAACAGATACGCAGTATTTT.

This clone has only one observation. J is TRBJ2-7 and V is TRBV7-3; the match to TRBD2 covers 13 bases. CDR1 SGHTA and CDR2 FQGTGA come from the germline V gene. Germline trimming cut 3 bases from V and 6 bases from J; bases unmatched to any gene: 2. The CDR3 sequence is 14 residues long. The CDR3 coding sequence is TGTGCCAGCAGCTTCGGACTAGCGGGGGCCGAGCAGTACTTC. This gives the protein CASSFGLAGAEQYF.

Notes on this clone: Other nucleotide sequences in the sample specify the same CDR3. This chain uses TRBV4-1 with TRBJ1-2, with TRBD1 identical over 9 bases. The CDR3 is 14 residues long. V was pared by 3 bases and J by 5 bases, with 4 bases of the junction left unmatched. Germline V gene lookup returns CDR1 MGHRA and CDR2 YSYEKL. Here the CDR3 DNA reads TGCGCCAGCAGCCAGGCCGGGACAGGGTATGGCTACACCTTC. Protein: CASSQAGTGYGYTF.

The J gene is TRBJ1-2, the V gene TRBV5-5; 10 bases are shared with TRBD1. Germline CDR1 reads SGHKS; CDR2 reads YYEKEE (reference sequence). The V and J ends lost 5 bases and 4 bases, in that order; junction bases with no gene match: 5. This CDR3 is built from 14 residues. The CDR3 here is CASRTTGGFYGYTF. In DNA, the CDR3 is TGTGCCAGCAGAACGACAGGGGGCTTCTATGGCTACACCTTC.

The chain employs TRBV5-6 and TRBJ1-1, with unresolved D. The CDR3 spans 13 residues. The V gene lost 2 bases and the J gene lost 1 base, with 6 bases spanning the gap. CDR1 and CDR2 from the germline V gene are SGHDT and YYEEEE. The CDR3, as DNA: TGTGCCAGCAGCTTAAACAGGAACACTGAAGCTTTCTTT. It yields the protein CASSLNRNTEAFF. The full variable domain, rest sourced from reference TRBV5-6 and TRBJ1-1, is DAGVTQSPTHLIKTRGQQVTLRCSPKSGHDTVSWYQQALGQGPQFIFQYYEEEERQRGNFPDRFSGHQFPNYSSELNVNALLLGDSALYLCASSLNRNTEAFFGQGTRLTVV.

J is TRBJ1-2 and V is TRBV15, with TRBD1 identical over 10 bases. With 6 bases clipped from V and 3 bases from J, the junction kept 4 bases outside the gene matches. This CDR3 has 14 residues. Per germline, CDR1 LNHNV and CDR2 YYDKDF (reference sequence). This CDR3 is CATRGDRGYYGYTF. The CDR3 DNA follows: TGTGCCACCAGGGGGGACAGGGGATACTATGGCTACACCTTC. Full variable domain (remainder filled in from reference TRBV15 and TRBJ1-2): DAMVIQNPRYQVTQFGKPVTLSCSQTLNHNVMYWYQQKSSQAPKLLFHYYDKDFNNEADTPDNFQSRRPNTSFCFLDIRSPGLGDTAMYLCATRGDRGYYGYTFGSGTRLTVV.

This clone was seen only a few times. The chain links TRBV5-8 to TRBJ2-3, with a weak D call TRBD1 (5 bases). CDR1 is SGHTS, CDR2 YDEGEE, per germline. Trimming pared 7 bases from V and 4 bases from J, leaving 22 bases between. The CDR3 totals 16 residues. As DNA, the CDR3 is TGTGCCAGCCGGAACTTACAGACAGAGGTTGCAGATACGCAGTATTTT. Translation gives CASRNLQTEVADTQYF.

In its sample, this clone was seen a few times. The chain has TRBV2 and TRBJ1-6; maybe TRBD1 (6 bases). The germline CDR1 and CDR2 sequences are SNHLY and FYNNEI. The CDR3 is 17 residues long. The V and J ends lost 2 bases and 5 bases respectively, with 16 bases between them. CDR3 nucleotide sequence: TGTGCCAGCAGTGAATCTTCCGGACAGCGAAATAATTCACCCCTCCACTTT. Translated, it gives CASSESSGQRNNSPLHF.

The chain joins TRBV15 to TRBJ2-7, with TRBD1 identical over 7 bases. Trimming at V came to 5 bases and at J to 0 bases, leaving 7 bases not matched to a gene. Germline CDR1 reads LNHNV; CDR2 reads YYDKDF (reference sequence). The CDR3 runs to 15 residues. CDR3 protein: CATSQDRAPSYEQYF. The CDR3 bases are TGTGCCACCAGCCAAGACAGGGCCCCCTCCTACGAGCAGTACTTC.

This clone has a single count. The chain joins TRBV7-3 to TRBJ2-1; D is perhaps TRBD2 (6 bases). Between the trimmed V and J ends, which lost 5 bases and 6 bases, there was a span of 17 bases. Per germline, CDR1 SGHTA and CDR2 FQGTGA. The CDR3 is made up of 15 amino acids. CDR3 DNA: TGTGCCAGCAGCGCGAGAGCGGGCCAGCTCAATGAGCAGTTCTTC. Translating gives CASSARAGQLNEQFF.

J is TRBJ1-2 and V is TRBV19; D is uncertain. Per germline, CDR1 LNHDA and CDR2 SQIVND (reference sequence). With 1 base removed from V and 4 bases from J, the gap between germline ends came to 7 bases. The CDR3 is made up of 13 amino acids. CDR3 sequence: CASSIGGIYGYTF. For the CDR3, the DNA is TGTGCCAGTAGTATAGGAGGGATCTATGGCTACACCTTC.

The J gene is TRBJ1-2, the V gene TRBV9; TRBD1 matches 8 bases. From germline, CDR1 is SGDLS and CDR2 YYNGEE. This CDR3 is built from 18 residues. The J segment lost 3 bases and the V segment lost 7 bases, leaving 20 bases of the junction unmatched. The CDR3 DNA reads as TGTGCCAGCTCAACGAATCCCCGACAGGGGACGGTCGACTATGGCTACACCTTC. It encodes CASSTNPRQGTVDYGYTF. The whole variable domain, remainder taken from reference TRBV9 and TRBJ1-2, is DSGVTQTPKHLITATGQRVTLRCSPRSGDLSVYWYQQSLDQGLQFLIQYYNGEERAKGNILERFSAQQFPDLHSELNLSSLELGDSALYFCASSTNPRQGTVDYGYTFGSGTRLTVV.

The CDR3 sequence: CASSPLSGGLAGELFF. For the CDR3, the DNA is TGCGCCAGCAGCCCACTTAGCGGGGGGCTGGCCGGGGAGCTGTTTTTT. The chain is built from TRBV5-1 and TRBJ2-2, with 10 bases lining up with TRBD2. CDR1 is SGHRS, CDR2 YFSETQ, per germline. This CDR3 contains 16 residues. J was trimmed by 6 bases and V by 4 bases; bases with no gene match: 9.

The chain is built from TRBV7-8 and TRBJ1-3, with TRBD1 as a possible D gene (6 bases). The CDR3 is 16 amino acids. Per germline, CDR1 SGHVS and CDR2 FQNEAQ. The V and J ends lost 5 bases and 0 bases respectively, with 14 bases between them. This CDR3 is CASSPHGQSSGNTIYF. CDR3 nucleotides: TGTGCCAGCAGCCCACACGGACAGAGCTCTGGAAACACCATATATTTT.

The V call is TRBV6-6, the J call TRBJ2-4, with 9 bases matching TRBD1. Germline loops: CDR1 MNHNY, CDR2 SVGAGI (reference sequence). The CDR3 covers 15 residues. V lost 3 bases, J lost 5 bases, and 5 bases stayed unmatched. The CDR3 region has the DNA TGTGCCAGCAGTTATCCGGGACAGGGTCAAAACATTCAGTACTTC. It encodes CASSYPGQGQNIQYF.

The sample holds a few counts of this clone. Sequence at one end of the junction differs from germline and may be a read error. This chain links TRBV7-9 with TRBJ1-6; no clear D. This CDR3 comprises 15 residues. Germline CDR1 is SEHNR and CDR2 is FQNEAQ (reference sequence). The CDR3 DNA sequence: TGTGCCAGCAGCTTAGATCAAGTCTATATTTCACCCCTCCACTTT. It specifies CASSLDQVYISPLHF.

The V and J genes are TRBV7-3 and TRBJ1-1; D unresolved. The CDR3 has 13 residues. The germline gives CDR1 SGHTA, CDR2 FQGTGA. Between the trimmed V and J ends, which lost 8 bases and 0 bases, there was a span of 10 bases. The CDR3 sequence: CASSDGVNTEAFF. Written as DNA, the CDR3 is TGTGCCAGCTCCGACGGGGTGAACACTGAAGCTTTCTTT.

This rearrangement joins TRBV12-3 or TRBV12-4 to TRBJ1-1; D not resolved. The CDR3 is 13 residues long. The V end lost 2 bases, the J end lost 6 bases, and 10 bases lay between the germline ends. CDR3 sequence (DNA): TGTGCCAGCAGTTTAAGTACGGGATCTGAAGCTTTCTTT. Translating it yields CASSLSTGSEAFF.

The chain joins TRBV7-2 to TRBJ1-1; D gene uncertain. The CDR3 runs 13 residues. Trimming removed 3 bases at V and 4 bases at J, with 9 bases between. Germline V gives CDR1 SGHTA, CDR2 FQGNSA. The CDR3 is CASSLDFVTEAFF. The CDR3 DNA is TGTGCCAGCAGCTTGGACTTCGTCACTGAAGCTTTCTTT.

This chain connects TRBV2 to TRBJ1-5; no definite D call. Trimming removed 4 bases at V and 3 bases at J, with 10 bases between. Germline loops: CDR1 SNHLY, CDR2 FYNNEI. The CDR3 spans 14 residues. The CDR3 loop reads CASSANGVNQPQHF. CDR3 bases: TGTGCCAGCAGTGCTAACGGGGTCAATCAGCCCCAGCATTTT. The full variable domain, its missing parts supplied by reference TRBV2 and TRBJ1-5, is EPEVTQTPSHQVTQMGQEVILRCVPISNHLYFYWYRQILGQKVEFLVSFYNNEISEKSEIFDDQFSVERPDGSNFTLKIRSTKLEDSAMYFCASSANGVNQPQHFGDGTRLSIL.

The CDR3, as DNA: TGTGCCAGCAGTTTGGGGGGGGCTAAAGAGCCCCAGCATTTT. This translates into CASSLGGAKEPQHF. The genes are TRBV27 and TRBJ1-5; D is possibly TRBD1 (6 bases). Trimming removed 3 bases from V and 8 bases from J, with 14 bases in between. The V gene's germline CDR1 is MNHEY and CDR2 SMNVEV (reference sequence). The CDR3 has 14 amino acids.

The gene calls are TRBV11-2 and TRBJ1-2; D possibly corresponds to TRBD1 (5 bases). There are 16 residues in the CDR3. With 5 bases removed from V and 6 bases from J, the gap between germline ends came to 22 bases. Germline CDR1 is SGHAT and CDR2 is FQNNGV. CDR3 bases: TGTGCCAGCAGCCCTAAGAGCTCAGGGCAGTACGATGGCTACACCTTC. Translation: CASSPKSSGQYDGYTF.

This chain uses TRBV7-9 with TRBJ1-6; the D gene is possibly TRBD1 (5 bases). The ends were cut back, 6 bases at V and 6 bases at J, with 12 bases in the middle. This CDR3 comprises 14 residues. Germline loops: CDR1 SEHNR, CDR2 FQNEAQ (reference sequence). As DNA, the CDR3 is TGTGCCAGCAGTGCCCAGGGTGTTAATTCACCCCTCCACTTT. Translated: CASSAQGVNSPLHF. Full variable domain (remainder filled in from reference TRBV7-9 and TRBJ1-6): DTGVSQNPRHKITKRGQNVTFRCDPISEHNRLYWYRQTLGQGPEFLTYFQNEAQLEKSRLLSDRFSAERPKGSFSTLEIQRTEQGDSAMYLCASSAQGVNSPLHFGNGTRLTVT.

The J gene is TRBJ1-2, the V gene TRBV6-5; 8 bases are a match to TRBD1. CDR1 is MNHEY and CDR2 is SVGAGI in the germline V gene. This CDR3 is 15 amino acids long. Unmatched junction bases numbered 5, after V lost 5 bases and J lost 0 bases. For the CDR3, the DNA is TGTGCCAGCAGTCAACAGGGGGGTTCTAACTATGGCTACACCTTC. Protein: CASSQQGGSNYGYTF.

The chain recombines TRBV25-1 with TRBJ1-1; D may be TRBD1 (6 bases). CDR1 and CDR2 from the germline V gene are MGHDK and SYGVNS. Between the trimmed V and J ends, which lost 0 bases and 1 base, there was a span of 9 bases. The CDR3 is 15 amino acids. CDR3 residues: CASSEYRGSNTEAFF. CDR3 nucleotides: TGTGCCAGCAGTGAATACAGGGGATCGAACACTGAAGCTTTCTTT.

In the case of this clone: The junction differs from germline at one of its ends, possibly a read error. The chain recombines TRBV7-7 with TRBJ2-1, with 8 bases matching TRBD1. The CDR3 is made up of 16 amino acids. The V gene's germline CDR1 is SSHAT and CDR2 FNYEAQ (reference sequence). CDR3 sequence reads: CASSLGTGGTYNEQFF. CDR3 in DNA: TGTGCTAGCAGCTTAGGTACAGGGGGGACCTACAATGAGCAGTTCTTC.